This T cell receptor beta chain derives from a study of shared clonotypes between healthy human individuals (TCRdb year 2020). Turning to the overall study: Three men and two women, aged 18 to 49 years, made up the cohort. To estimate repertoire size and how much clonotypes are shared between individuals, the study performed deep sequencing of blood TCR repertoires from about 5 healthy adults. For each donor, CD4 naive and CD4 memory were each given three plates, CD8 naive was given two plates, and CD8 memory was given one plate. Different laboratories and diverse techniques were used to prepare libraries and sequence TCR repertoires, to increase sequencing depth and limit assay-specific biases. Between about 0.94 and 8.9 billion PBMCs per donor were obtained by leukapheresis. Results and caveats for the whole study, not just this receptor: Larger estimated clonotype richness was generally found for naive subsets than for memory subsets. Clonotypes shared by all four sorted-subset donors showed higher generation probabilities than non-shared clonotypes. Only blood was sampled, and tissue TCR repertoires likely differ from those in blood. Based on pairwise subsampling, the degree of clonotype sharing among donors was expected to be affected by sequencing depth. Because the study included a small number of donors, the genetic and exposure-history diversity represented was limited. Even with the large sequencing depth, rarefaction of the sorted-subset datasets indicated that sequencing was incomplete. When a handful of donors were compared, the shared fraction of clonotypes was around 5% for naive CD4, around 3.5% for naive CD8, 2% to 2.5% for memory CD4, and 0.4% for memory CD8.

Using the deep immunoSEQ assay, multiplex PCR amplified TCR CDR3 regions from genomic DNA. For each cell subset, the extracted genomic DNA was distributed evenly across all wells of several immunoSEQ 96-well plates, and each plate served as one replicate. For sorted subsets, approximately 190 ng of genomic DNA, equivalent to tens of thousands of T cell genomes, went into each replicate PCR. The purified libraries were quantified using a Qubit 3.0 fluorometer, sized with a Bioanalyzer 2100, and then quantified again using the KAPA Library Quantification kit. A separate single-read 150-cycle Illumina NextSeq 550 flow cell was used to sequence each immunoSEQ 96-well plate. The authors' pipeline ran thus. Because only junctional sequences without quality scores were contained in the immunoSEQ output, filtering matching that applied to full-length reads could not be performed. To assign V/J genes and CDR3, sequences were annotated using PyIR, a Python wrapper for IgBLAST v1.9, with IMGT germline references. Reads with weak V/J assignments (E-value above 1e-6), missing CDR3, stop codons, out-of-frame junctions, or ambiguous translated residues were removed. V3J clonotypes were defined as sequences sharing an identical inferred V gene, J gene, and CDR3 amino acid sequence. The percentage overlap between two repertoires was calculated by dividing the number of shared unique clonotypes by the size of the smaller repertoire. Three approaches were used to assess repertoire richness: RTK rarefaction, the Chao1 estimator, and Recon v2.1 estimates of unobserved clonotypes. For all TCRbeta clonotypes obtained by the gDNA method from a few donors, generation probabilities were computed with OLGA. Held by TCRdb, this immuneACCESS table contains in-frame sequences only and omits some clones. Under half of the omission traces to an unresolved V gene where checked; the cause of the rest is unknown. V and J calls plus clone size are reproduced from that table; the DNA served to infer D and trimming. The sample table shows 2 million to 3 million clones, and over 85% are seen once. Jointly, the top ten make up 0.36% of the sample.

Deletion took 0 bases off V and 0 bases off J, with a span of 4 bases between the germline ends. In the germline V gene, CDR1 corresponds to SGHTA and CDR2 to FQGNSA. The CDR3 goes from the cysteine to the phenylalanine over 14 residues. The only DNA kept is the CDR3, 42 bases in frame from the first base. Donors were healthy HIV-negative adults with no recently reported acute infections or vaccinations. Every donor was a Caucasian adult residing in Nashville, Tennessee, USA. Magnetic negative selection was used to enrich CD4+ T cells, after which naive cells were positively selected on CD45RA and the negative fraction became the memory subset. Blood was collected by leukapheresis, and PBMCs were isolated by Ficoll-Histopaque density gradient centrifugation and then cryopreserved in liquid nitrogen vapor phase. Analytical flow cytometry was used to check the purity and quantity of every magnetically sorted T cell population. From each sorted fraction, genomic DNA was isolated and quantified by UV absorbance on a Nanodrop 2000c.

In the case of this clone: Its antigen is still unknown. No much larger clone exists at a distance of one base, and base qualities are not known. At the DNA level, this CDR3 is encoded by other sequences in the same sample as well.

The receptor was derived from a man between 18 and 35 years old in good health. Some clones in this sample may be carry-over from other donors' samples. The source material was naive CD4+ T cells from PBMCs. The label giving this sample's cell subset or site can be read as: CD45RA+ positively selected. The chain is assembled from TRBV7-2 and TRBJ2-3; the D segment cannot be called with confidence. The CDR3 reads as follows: CASSLARSTDTQYF. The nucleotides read TGTGCCAGCAGCTTAGCGCGGAGCACAGATACGCAGTATTTT.